The entry below gives a single T cell receptor (beta chain) sequence along with its context. This clonotype was detected ten times or more. This receptor's antigen is unknown. At one of its ends the junction is not consistent with the germline gene, which may arise from a read error. The data were taken from a study of spatial heterogeneity in lung cancer (dated by TCRdb to between 2018 and 2021). For context, the study as a whole: The donors were some 72 patients from the lung TRACERx cohort who had early-stage, untreated non-small cell lung cancer. Follow-up PBMC samples were sequenced whenever available, and the median time to follow-up was roughly two years after resection. Beta-chain transcripts were consistently detected in greater numbers than alpha-chain transcripts, which likely reflects a higher abundance of beta-chain transcripts. In the raw uncorrected reads, each unique combination of TCR and UMI appeared on average more than ten times. In non-small cell lung cancer, the study made a quantitative comparison of TCR alpha and beta repertoires among multiple tumor regions, matched nontumor lung and blood. Nonsynonymous mutation counts, determined by whole-exome sequencing of tumor tissue, were related to TCR repertoire features. At surgery, hundreds of tumor regions, around 68 matched nontumor lung samples and 45 to 60 PBMC samples were TCR-sequenced for both alpha and beta chains. Study-wide conclusions, independent of this receptor: Ubiquitous expanded tumor TCRs showed up in blood more often at tumor resection than at routine follow-up. Confirming at a functional level the hypothesis that regional TCRs recognize regional mutations was considered to require additional single-cell paired TCR alpha and beta sequencing. Comparisons of baseline and follow-up blood repertoires included only 14 patients.

To prepare the library, 5' RACE was applied. The instrument given in TCRdb is NextSeq 500. In the TCR library protocol, a unique molecular identifier was attached to each TCR cDNA molecule so that PCR and sequencing errors could be corrected. From the authors' description of their analysis: TCR identification, UMI-based error correction and CDR3 extraction were all carried out with Decombinator tools. TCRs above a frequency of 2 per 1,000, corresponding to the top 1% of the tumor frequency distribution, were defined as expanded. Rényi diversity was computed with the R vegan package after subsampling each repertoire 100 times to 5,000 TCRs. CDR3 similarity networks were built from amino acid triplet string-kernel similarity, connecting CDR3s with pairwise similarity above 0.82. TCRdb trimmed public reads at Q25 via fastp, called clones via MiXCR and kept in-frame beta chains. Here each entry gathers all rows of one CDR3 protein and keeps the most common genes and DNA. It is TCRdb's table, rather than the study itself, that gives the V and J calls and clone size. In this sample the table shows more than 25,000 distinct CDR3 sequences, 5% to 6% of which occur a single time. The ten most abundant clones make up 22% of the sample.

The CDR3, from cysteine to phenylalanine, totals 13 residues. The CDR3 DNA has 39 bases and is translated from base 1. In the germline V gene (reference sequence), CDR1 corresponds to SSHAT and CDR2 to FNYEAQ. The meaning of the sample's time point label: blood at routine non-recurrence follow-up after resection. Whole RNA extracted from tumor and nontumor lung tissue, or from cryopreserved PBMC samples, was used for TCR sequencing without cell sorting. A patient was chosen for TCR sequencing only when enough RNA was available from at least two tumor regions. The sample here was PBMCs, taken at follow-up. The receptor comes from a male donor with early-stage non-small cell lung cancer. Recombination connected TRBV7-7 to TRBJ2-1, with the D gene call left open. At the DNA level, the sequence is TGTGCTAGCAGCTTAGGCCCTCCTGATGAGCAGTTCTTC. This sequence encodes CASSLGPPDEQFF.